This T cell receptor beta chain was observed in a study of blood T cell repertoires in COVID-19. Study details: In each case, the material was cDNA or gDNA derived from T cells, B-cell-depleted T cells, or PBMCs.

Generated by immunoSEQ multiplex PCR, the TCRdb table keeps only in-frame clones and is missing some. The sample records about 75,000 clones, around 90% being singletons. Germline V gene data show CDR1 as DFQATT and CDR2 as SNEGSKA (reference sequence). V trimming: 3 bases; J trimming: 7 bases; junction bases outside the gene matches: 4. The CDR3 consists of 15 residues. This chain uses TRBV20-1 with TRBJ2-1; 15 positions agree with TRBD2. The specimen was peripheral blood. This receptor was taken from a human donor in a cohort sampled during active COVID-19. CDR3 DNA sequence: TGCAGTGCTAGTGCCGGGACTAGCGGGGGGAATGAGCAGTTCTTC. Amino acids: CSASAGTSGGNEQFF.